Following are 19 T cell receptor beta chains from one sample sequenced in a study of blood T cell repertoires in COVID-19. Repertoires were generated with immunoSEQ multiplex PCR, while TCRdb's copy carries only in-frame clones and drops some. The sample lists about 170,000 clones, roughly 82% occurring once. Sequencing input: peripheral blood. The receptor source for this set is a woman aged 70-85 years with acute or convalescent COVID-19.

This clone was counted a single time. CDR3 sequence: CASSGRDSSPHEQFF. The CDR3 DNA reads as TGTGCCAGCAGTGGCCGGGACAGCTCACCCCATGAGCAGTTCTTC. V is TRBV2 and J is TRBJ2-1; TRBD1 aligns across 7 bases. There are 15 residues in the CDR3. V gave up 4 bases and J gave up 8 bases; unmatched junction bases: 11. In germline, CDR1 is SNHLY, CDR2 FYNNEI.

The chain has TRBV27 and TRBJ2-2; D possibly corresponds to TRBD1 (5 bases). V was shortened by 7 bases and J by 1 base, with 13 bases between the two germline ends. This CDR3 has 15 amino acids. Germline V gene data show CDR1 as MNHEY and CDR2 as SMNVEV (reference sequence). The CDR3 nucleotides read TGTGCCAGCATTGACAGTTTAAAGAACACCGGGGAGCTGTTTTTT. Translating gives CASIDSLKNTGELFF.

This chain uses TRBV5-1 with TRBJ2-3; 11 bases line up with TRBD2. V was pared by 5 bases and J by 3 bases, with 2 bases of the junction left unmatched. CDR3 length equals 14 residues. Looked up from germline, CDR1 is SGHRS and CDR2 is YFSETQ. The CDR3 bases are TGCGCCAGCAGTACTAGCGGGAGAACAGATACGCAGTATTTT. It specifies CASSTSGRTDTQYF.

The chain carries TRBV4-1 and TRBJ2-5; TRBD1 matches at 12 bases. This CDR3 contains 17 residues. The V gene's germline CDR1 is MGHRA and CDR2 YSYEKL. The V gene end was trimmed by 1 base and the J gene end by 5 bases; junction bases not matched to a gene: 8. This CDR3 reads CASSQVVGTGGGETQYF. CDR3 DNA: TGCGCCAGCAGCCAAGTGGTCGGGACAGGGGGCGGGGAGACCCAGTACTTC.

This clone occurred once. This CDR3 reads CASSVRGLAGSEQFF. CDR3 in DNA: TGTGCCAGCAGCGTTCGGGGACTAGCGGGTTCGGAGCAGTTCTTC. This rearrangement joins TRBV6-4 to TRBJ2-1; TRBD2 matches at 12 bases. The CDR3 consists of 15 residues. Trimming removed 6 bases from V and 10 bases from J; junction bases left unmatched: 10. The germline gives CDR1 MRHNA, CDR2 SNTAGT.

V is TRBV2 and J is TRBJ1-1; maybe TRBD1 (5 bases). V lost 7 bases, J lost 4 bases, and 16 bases lay in between. The CDR3 loop spans 14 amino acids. Germline V gene lookup returns CDR1 SNHLY and CDR2 FYNNEI. For the CDR3, the DNA is TGTGCCAGCACCTTGATAACAAGGGGCACTGAAGCTTTCTTT. Translating it yields CASTLITRGTEAFF.

The chain uses TRBV3-1 (or the pseudogene TRBV3-2) and TRBJ2-2, with D possibly TRBD1 on 6 matching bases. V dropped 6 bases and J dropped 4 bases, with 12 bases sitting between them. This CDR3 is built from 14 residues. The germline gives CDR1 LGHDT, CDR2 YNNKEL (reference sequence). CDR3 protein: CASRKQGFTGELFF. CDR3 nucleotide sequence: TGTGCCAGCAGGAAACAGGGCTTCACCGGGGAGCTGTTTTTT.

The J gene is TRBJ2-1, the V gene TRBV5-1, with 15 nucleotides matching TRBD2. The V segment lost 0 bases and the J segment 6 bases; nucleotides outside the gene matches: 1. The CDR3 is 16 amino acids. From germline, CDR1 is SGHRS and CDR2 YFSETQ. The CDR3 DNA sequence: TGCGCCAGCAGCTTGGCGGGACTAGCGGGAGGCAATGAGCAGTTCTTC. Protein sequence: CASSLAGLAGGNEQFF.

The chain carries TRBV19 and TRBJ1-2, with 8 bases lining up with TRBD1. The length of the CDR3 is 16 residues. Germline V CDR1 and CDR2: LNHDA, SQIVND (reference sequence). V lost 3 bases and J lost 0; bases outside the gene matches: 6. The CDR3 bases are TGTGCCAGTAGTATGGGTGACAGGGGCGCTAACTATGGCTACACCTTC. This codes for CASSMGDRGANYGYTF.

V gene TRBV6-2 or TRBV6-3 combines with J gene TRBJ2-7; D possibly corresponds to TRBD2 (5 bases). The CDR3 totals 12 residues. CDR1 is MNHEY, CDR2 SVGEGT, per germline. V was pared by 4 bases and J by 7 bases, with 11 bases between. This CDR3 reads CASSFGPGEQYF. The CDR3 DNA is TGTGCCAGCAGTTTTGGCCCGGGGGAGCAGTACTTC.

The V call is TRBV6-1, the J call TRBJ2-1; 11 nucleotides agree with TRBD2. Germline CDR1 MNHNS, CDR2 SASEGT. V was clipped by 3 bases and J by 9 bases; unmatched bases: 7. CDR3 length: 15 amino acids. The CDR3 loop is CASSDLAGGRSEQFF. In DNA form, the CDR3 reads TGTGCCAGCAGTGACCTAGCGGGGGGCCGAAGTGAGCAGTTCTTC.

The J gene is TRBJ1-2, the V gene TRBV4-3; no clear D gene. CDR3 length equals 14 residues. Germline loops: CDR1 LGHNA, CDR2 YSLEER. V was trimmed by 0 bases and J by 4 bases, leaving 9 bases between them. CDR3 nucleotides: TGCGCCAGCAGCCAAGAACTCGGGGTCTATGGCTACACCTTC. Its translation: CASSQELGVYGYTF.

This chain uses TRBV27 with TRBJ1-4; 8 bases fit TRBD1. This CDR3 has 15 residues. CDR1 MNHEY and CDR2 SMNVEV come from the germline V gene (reference sequence). Unmatched junction bases numbered 9, after V lost 4 bases and J lost 8 bases. This chain's CDR3 is CASSSNQGAGEKLFF. Written as DNA, the CDR3 is TGTGCCAGCAGTTCCAACCAGGGGGCAGGGGAAAAACTGTTTTTT.

This clone turned up a few times. The chain employs TRBV3-1 (or the pseudogene TRBV3-2) and TRBJ2-1, with 12 bases aligning to TRBD2. Germline CDR1 LGHDT, CDR2 YNNKEL (reference sequence). V gave up 4 bases and J gave up 10 bases; unmatched junction bases: 5. The CDR3 totals 14 residues. CDR3 nucleotides: TGTGCCAGCAGCCGACTAGCGGGAGTTTACGAGCAGTTCTTC. As protein: CASSRLAGVYEQFF.

The rearrangement links TRBV11-2 to TRBJ1-4; TRBD1 might be the D (6 bases). This CDR3 has 17 amino acids. Per the germline V gene, CDR1 is SGHAT and CDR2 is FQNNGV. The ends were cut back, 1 base at V and 10 bases at J, with 22 bases in the middle. CDR3 DNA sequence: TGTGCCAGCAGCTTAGGACGGCCAGGGACAATGATGGGAAAACTGTTTTTT. The encoded protein is CASSLGRPGTMMGKLFF.

This clone was seen more than once but under ten times. This sequence joins TRBV4-3 and TRBJ2-1; 8 bases match TRBD1. The CDR3 is 14 residues long. Per germline, CDR1 LGHNA and CDR2 YSLEER. The junction had 2 bases not matched to a gene; V was cut back by 4 bases and J by 3 bases. In DNA form, the CDR3 reads TGCGCCAGCAGCCGGGGACAGGACTACAATGAGCAGTTCTTC. It translates to CASSRGQDYNEQFF.

The V call is TRBV28, the J call TRBJ1-2; D is possibly TRBD1 (5 bases). The V end lost 6 bases, the J end lost 3 bases, and 14 bases lay between the germline ends. Per germline, CDR1 MDHEN and CDR2 SYDVKM. CDR3 length: 14 residues. CDR3 DNA sequence: TGTGCCAGCAGGCCGGGGGGGAGAGACTATGGCTACACCTTC. Protein: CASRPGGRDYGYTF.

V and J are TRBV7-2 and TRBJ2-3; 8 bases map to TRBD2. The CDR3 is 15 amino acids. Germline assignment: CDR1 SGHTA and CDR2 FQGNSA. Losses at the gene ends were 2 bases for V and 5 bases for J; bases not matched to a gene: 6. CDR3 bases: TGTGCCAGCAGCTTACGGCGGGAGGATCTAGATACGCAGTATTTT. Its translation is CASSLRREDLDTQYF.

The chain recombines TRBV21-1 with TRBJ2-7; the D call of TRBD1 is as the table states it, not checked on the DNA. TRBV21-1 is noted as a pseudogene. This CDR3 region has 16 residues. CDR3 residues: CASSKGQSPPSYEQYF. The CDR3 DNA follows: TGTGCCAGCAGCAAAGGACAGTCGCCACCTTCCTACGAGCAGTACTTC.